The 4 T cell receptor beta chains below all came from one sample that was sequenced in a study of cytomegalovirus exposure and HLA in healthy donors. TCRdb's table, derived via immunoSEQ multiplex PCR, lists solely in-frame clones and lacks some. The data contain about 120,000 clones, around 96% of them singletons. Sequencing was carried out using PBMCs. The receptors shown here come from a man younger than 35 in good health and CMV-seronegative.

The chain employs TRBV19 and TRBJ2-1, with TRBD2 matching over 8 bases. After removal of 5 bases from V and 3 bases from J, the junction contained 3 bases not matched to a gene. The CDR3 is 14 amino acids. The germline V gene has CDR1 LNHDA and CDR2 SQIVND (reference sequence). The CDR3 protein is CASSLGLDYNEQFF. The DNA of the CDR3 is TGTGCCAGTAGTTTGGGACTAGACTACAATGAGCAGTTCTTC.

The gene calls are TRBV6-5 and TRBJ2-1, with 10 bases identical to TRBD1. Germline V gives CDR1 MNHEY, CDR2 SVGAGI. Trimming at V came to 2 bases and at J to 6 bases, leaving 4 bases not matched to a gene. This CDR3 comprises 15 residues. CDR3 amino acids: CASSYRTGGLNEQFF. The CDR3 nucleotides read TGTGCCAGCAGTTACCGGACAGGGGGTCTCAATGAGCAGTTCTTC.

The chain employs TRBV7-2 and TRBJ1-2; possible D gene TRBD1, 6 bases. The CDR3 length is 14 residues. The V end lost 3 bases, the J end lost 8 bases, and 16 bases lay between the germline ends. Germline CDR1 reads SGHTA; CDR2 reads FQGNSA. The CDR3 DNA reads TGTGCCAGCAGCTTTATACAGGGAGAGGACGGCTACACCTTC. Its protein is CASSFIQGEDGYTF.

This clone has a handful of counts. The J gene is TRBJ1-1, the V gene TRBV5-5; 9 bases agree with TRBD1. The V segment lost 4 bases and the J segment 8 bases; nucleotides outside the gene matches: 12. The CDR3 runs 15 residues. Germline assignment: CDR1 SGHKS and CDR2 YYEKEE (reference sequence). CDR3: CASSRDRDRVREAFF. The DNA of the CDR3 is TGTGCCAGCAGCCGCGACCGGGACAGGGTGAGGGAAGCTTTCTTT.